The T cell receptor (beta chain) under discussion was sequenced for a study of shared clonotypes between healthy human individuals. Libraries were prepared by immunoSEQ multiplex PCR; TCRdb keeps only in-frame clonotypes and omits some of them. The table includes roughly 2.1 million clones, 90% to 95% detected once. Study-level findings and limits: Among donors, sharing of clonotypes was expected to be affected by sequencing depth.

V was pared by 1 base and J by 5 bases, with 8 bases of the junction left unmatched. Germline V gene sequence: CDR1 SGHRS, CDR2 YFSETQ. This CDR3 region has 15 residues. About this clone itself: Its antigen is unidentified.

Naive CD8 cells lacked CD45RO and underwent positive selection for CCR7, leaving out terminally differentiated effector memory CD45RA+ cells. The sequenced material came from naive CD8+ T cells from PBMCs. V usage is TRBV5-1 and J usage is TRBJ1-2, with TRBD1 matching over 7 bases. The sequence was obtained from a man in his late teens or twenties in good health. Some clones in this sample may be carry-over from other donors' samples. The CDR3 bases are TGCGCCAGCAGCTTGTCTGCAGGGGGGAGGTATGGCTACACCTTC. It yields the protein CASSLSAGGRYGYTF.